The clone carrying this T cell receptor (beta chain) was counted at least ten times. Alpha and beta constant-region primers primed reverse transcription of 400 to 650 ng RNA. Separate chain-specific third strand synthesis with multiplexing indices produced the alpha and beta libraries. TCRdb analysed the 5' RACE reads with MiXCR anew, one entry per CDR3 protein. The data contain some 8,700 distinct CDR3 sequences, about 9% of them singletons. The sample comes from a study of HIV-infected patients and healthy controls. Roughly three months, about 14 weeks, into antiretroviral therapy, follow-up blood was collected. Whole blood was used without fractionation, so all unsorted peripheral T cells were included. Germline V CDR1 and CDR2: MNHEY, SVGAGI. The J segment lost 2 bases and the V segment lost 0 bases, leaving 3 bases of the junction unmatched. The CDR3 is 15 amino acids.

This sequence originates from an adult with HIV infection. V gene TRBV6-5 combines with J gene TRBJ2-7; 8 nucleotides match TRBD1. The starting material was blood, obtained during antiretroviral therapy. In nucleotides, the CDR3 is TGTGCCAGCAGTTACTCTTGGACAGGGCCCTACGAGCAGTACTTC. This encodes CASSYSWTGPYEQYF.